The 19 T cell receptor beta chains in this list originate from one sample, sequenced in a study of blood T cell repertoires in COVID-19 (dated by TCRdb to 2020 to 2022). The library came from the immunoSEQ multiplex PCR assay. This is the immuneACCESS table as TCRdb keeps it, with only in-frame sequences that have V and J called. A part of the clones is gone; compared with another copy, unresolved V genes explain less than half, and the rest is unexplained. The sample table contains tens of thousands of clones; only one count was recorded for around 90% of them. Around 3.1% of the sample is taken by the ten largest. Sequencing was carried out using peripheral blood. The receptors originated from an older woman with active COVID-19.

This clone has just one count. The chain recombines TRBV28 with TRBJ2-2, with 9 bases aligning to TRBD2. In germline, CDR1 is MDHEN, CDR2 SYDVKM. The CDR3 has 16 amino acids. Losses at the gene ends were 8 bases for V and 5 bases for J; bases not matched to a gene: 12. The CDR3 is CASSNWTSEETGELFF. CDR3 in DNA: TGTGCCAGCTCCAATTGGACTAGCGAAGAGACCGGGGAGCTGTTTTTT. The full variable domain, completed using reference TRBV28 and TRBJ2-2, is DVKVTQSSRYLVKRTGEKVFLECVQDMDHENMFWYRQDPGLGLRLIYFSYDVKMKEKGDIPEGYSVSREKKERFSLILESASTNQTSMYLCASSNWTSEETGELFFGEGSRLTVL.

The chain joins TRBV29-1 to TRBJ2-1, with 7 bases that match TRBD1. The CDR3 contains 17 residues. The junction had 17 bases not matched to a gene; V was cut back by 5 bases and J by 4 bases. The germline CDR1 and CDR2 sequences are SQVTM and ANQGSEA. The CDR3 DNA reads TGCAGCGTTCGAGGGGACACCGGGACAGCTGATTACAATGAGCAGTTCTTC. Translated: CSVRGDTGTADYNEQFF.

This clone was detected a few times. The CDR3 loop reads CAIMAGTSGDIAYEQYF. The CDR3 DNA sequence: TGTGCCATCATGGCGGGGACTAGCGGGGACATTGCCTACGAGCAGTACTTC. The chain recombines TRBV6-4 with TRBJ2-7; 13 positions agree with TRBD2. Germline loops: CDR1 MRHNA, CDR2 SNTAGT. J gave up 2 bases and V 10 bases, and 14 bases lay outside the gene matches. This CDR3 contains 17 residues.

The CDR3 is CASSLAGTSGVEQFF. The CDR3 DNA sequence: TGCGCCAGCAGCTTGGCCGGGACTAGCGGTGTCGAGCAGTTCTTC. The chain carries TRBV5-1 and TRBJ2-1; the match to TRBD2 covers 11 bases. The CDR3 consists of 15 residues. Trimming at V came to 0 bases and at J to 10 bases, leaving 6 bases not matched to a gene. Germline V CDR1 and CDR2: SGHRS, YFSETQ.

J is TRBJ1-1 and V is TRBV7-6; TRBD1 matches at 7 bases. The J segment lost 3 bases and the V segment lost 5 bases, leaving 0 bases of the junction unmatched. Germline CDR1 SGHVS, CDR2 FNYEAQ. This CDR3 contains 12 residues. In nucleotides, the CDR3 is TGTGCCAGCAGCGGACAGGACACTGAAGCTTTCTTT. Its translation: CASSGQDTEAFF.

The chain has TRBV28 and TRBJ1-1, with TRBD1 identical over 9 bases. This CDR3 has 15 residues. Unmatched junction bases numbered 9, after V lost 6 bases and J lost 4 bases. Looked up from germline, CDR1 is MDHEN and CDR2 is SYDVKM. CDR3 coding DNA: TGTGCCAGCAGACGTCCTCCGGGACAGGGCACTGAAGCTTTCTTT. Translating it yields CASRRPPGQGTEAFF.

The J gene is TRBJ1-3, the V gene TRBV28, with D possibly TRBD1 on 6 matching bases. V was shortened by 5 bases and J by 3 bases, with 20 bases between the two germline ends. The germline V gene encodes CDR1 MDHEN and CDR2 SYDVKM. CDR3 length: 17 amino acids. In DNA form, the CDR3 reads TGTGCCAGCAGTATTCCTACAGGGCCGCTCTTTGGAAACACCATATATTTT. Protein product: CASSIPTGPLFGNTIYF.

In nucleotides, the CDR3 is TGCGCCAGCAGCCAAGACCCGACAGGGGATAATGAAAAACTGTTTTTT. Translated, it gives CASSQDPTGDNEKLFF. This chain joins TRBV4-3 and TRBJ1-4; 8 bases match TRBD1. CDR3 length: 16 amino acids. Germline V gene sequence: CDR1 LGHNA, CDR2 YSLEER. Trimming removed 0 bases from V and 4 bases from J; junction bases left unmatched: 4.

This sequence joins TRBV5-1 and TRBJ1-4; D is unresolved. Germline lookup yields CDR1 SGHRS and CDR2 YFSETQ. V was cut by 4 bases and J by 8 bases, with 18 bases left in between. The CDR3 runs to 15 residues. As DNA, the CDR3 is TGCGCCAGCAGCCCCAACTTTTCGACGGGGGAAAAACTGTTTTTT. Translated: CASSPNFSTGEKLFF.

This rearrangement joins TRBV5-1 to TRBJ1-2; weak D call: TRBD1 (5 bases). V gave up 3 bases and J gave up 8 bases, with 17 bases separating them. Germline lookup yields CDR1 SGHRS and CDR2 YFSETQ. This CDR3 has 14 residues. The CDR3 loop reads CASSSDRAGNGYTF. For the CDR3, the DNA is TGCGCCAGCAGCTCCGACCGGGCAGGGAACGGCTACACCTTC.

Only one count was recorded for this clone. The V gene is TRBV7-9, the J gene TRBJ1-5; no firm D call. Between the trimmed V and J ends, which lost 7 bases and 1 base, there was a span of 14 bases. This CDR3 comprises 15 residues. CDR1 and CDR2 from the germline V gene are SEHNR and FQNEAQ (reference sequence). CDR3 in amino acids: CASNAAGSSNQPQHF. The CDR3 DNA reads as TGTGCCAGCAACGCGGCCGGGTCGAGCAATCAGCCCCAGCATTTT.

The rearrangement joins TRBV2 to TRBJ2-7; D is possibly TRBD1 (5 bases). The V gene lost 4 bases and the J gene lost 5 bases, with 6 bases spanning the gap. CDR3 length: 11 amino acids. Germline values: CDR1 SNHLY, CDR2 FYNNEI. The DNA of the CDR3 is TGTGCCAGCAGTGCAGGGCACGAGCAGTACTTC. It specifies CASSAGHEQYF.

The chain links TRBV3-1 (or the pseudogene TRBV3-2) to TRBJ1-6, with TRBD1 identical over 8 bases. J gave up 7 bases and V 4 bases, and 6 bases lay outside the gene matches. This CDR3 has 15 amino acids. The germline V gene has CDR1 LGHDT and CDR2 YNNKEL (reference sequence). This CDR3 reads CASSLRTGSNSPLHF. The CDR3 nucleotides are TGTGCCAGCAGCCTCCGGACAGGGTCCAATTCACCCCTCCACTTT.

The V and J genes are TRBV14 and TRBJ2-1; D possibly corresponds to TRBD1 (6 bases). With 4 bases removed from V and 5 bases from J, the gap between germline ends came to 18 bases. Per the germline V gene, CDR1 is SGHDN and CDR2 is FVKESK. This CDR3 region has 16 residues. CDR3 amino acids: CASSPIDRLTNNEQFF. CDR3 nucleotides: TGTGCCAGCAGCCCGATAGACAGGCTTACTAACAATGAGCAGTTCTTC.

The chain employs TRBV5-6 and TRBJ1-2, with TRBD1 identical over 9 bases. The V gene's germline CDR1 is SGHDT and CDR2 YYEEEE. This CDR3 spans 14 amino acids. The J segment lost 7 bases and the V segment lost 4 bases, leaving 8 bases of the junction unmatched. CDR3 coding DNA: TGTGCCAGCAGCACCTGGACAGGGGACGGTGGCTACACCTTC. This gives the protein CASSTWTGDGGYTF.

The chain links TRBV7-9 to TRBJ1-1; TRBD1 aligns across 7 bases. Germline trimming cut 5 bases from V and 6 bases from J; bases unmatched to any gene: 18. Germline V lookup: CDR1 SEHNR, CDR2 FQNEAQ (reference sequence). The CDR3 totals 17 residues. The CDR3 here is CASSPRVVGRGIPEAFF. CDR3 in DNA: TGTGCCAGCAGCCCCCGAGTCGTCGGCAGGGGGATCCCTGAAGCTTTCTTT.

This sequence joins TRBV5-1 and TRBJ2-7, with TRBD1 matching over 10 bases. Germline CDR1 reads SGHRS; CDR2 reads YFSETQ. The CDR3 is made up of 15 amino acids. V shed 5 bases, J shed 1 base, and the junction held 6 bases outside the gene matches. CDR3 in DNA: TGCGCCAGCAGTCTGGGGACAGGGGTGTCCTACGAGCAGTACTTC. It yields the protein CASSLGTGVSYEQYF.

Comment on this clone: One end of the junction does not line up with germline, which may come from a read error. This sequence joins TRBV5-5 and TRBJ2-7; 9 bases map to TRBD1. The CDR3 covers 14 residues. Germline V gene lookup returns CDR1 SGHKS and CDR2 YYEKEE (reference sequence). CDR3 loop: CASSLDRGRSEQYF. The CDR3 bases are TGTGCCAGCAGTTTGGACAGGGGTCGGTCCGAGCAGTACTTC. Full variable domain (outside the CDR3, taken from reference TRBV5-5 and TRBJ2-7): DAGVTQSPTHLIKTRGQQVTLRCSPISGHKSVSWYQQVLGQGPQFIFQYYEKEERGRGNFPDRFSARQFPNYSSELNVNALLLGDSALYLCASSLDRGRSEQYFGPGTRLTVT.

The gene calls are TRBV19 and TRBJ2-7; TRBD1 aligns across 10 bases. Germline V CDR1 and CDR2: LNHDA, SQIVND (reference sequence). The CDR3 covers 14 residues. Unmatched junction bases numbered 4, after V lost 6 bases and J lost 2 bases. The CDR3 nucleotides are TGTGCCAGTAGCACGGACAGGGGGGCCTACGAGCAGTACTTC. Translated: CASSTDRGAYEQYF.